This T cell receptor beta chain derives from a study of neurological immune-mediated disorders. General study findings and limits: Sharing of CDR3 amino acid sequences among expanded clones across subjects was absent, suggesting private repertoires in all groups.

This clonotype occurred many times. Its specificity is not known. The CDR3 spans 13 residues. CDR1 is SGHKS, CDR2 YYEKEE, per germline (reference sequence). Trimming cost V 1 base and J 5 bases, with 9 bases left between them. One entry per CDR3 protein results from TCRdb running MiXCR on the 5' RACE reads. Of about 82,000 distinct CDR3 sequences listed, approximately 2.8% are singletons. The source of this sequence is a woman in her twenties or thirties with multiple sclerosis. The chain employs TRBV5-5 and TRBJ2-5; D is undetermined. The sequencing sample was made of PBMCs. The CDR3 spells CASSLRFRETQYF. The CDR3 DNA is TGTGCCAGCAGCTTGAGGTTCAGGGAGACCCAGTACTTC.